The source of this TCR beta chain is a study of T cell changes during pregnancy in multiple sclerosis. Profiling relied on immunoSEQ multiplex PCR, and the TCRdb table lists in-frame clones only, not all of them. This table has 40,000 to 55,000 clones, 94% appearing once. The source is a female donor with multiple sclerosis, enrolled in a pregnancy study. Sequenced here: CD8+ T cells from peripheral blood mononuclear cells, sampled in the first trimester of pregnancy.

The CDR3 region has the DNA TGCAGTGCTAGAGCTACAGGTCCAGCTTTCTTT. Encoded protein: CSARATGPAFF. The V and J genes are TRBV20-1 and TRBJ1-1; TRBD1 is a possible D gene (5 bases). The germline CDR1 and CDR2 sequences are DFQATT and SNEGSKA (reference sequence). This CDR3 is built from 11 residues. V was cut by 1 base and J by 10 bases, with 10 bases left in between.